This T cell receptor beta chain was identified during a study of T cell repertoires in cytomegalovirus infection. Using its own MiXCR run on the reads, TCRdb lists one record per CDR3 protein. This sample has some 130,000 distinct CDR3 sequences; 7.5% to 9% occur once, and the top ten carry 9.5% to 13%. Findings of the study overall: Individuals carrying CMV plus the relevant HLA were identified by cumulative frequency of public TCR beta families. It was HLA-C-restricted CMV-specific TCR beta clonotypes that dominated the response ex vivo.

Comment on this clonotype: Its antigen is currently unknown.

CDR1 SGHKS and CDR2 YYEKEE come from the germline V gene (reference sequence). V lost 2 bases to trimming and J lost 6 bases, with 9 bases between them. The CDR3 length is 12 residues. The rearrangement uses TRBV5-5 and TRBJ2-7; D is unclear. This TCR was recovered from a human donor in good health (CMV status not recorded). Some clones in this sample may be carry-over from other donors' samples. Sequences were obtained from PBMCs. The CDR3 loop is CASSFSSSEQYF. The CDR3 DNA is TGTGCCAGCAGCTTCAGCTCGTCCGAGCAGTACTTC.